The next 28 T cell receptor beta chains were all read from a single sample in a study of T cells after yellow fever vaccination. TCRdb re-derived calls from the 5' RACE reads in MiXCR, one entry per CDR3 protein. Seen here are about 150,000 distinct CDR3 sequences, 6.6% observed once, and the top ten hold under 0.7%. The sequences come from CD4+ T cells sorted from PBMCs, collected 10 days after the yellow fever booster vaccination. The origin of the receptors is a man aged 30-40 years who received the YFV17D yellow fever vaccine.

In this sample, this clonotype turned up many times. CDR3 protein: CASSPIEGFYEQYF. CDR3 coding DNA: TGCGCCAGCAGCCCGATCGAGGGATTCTACGAGCAGTACTTC. V usage is TRBV5-1 and J usage is TRBJ2-7, with TRBD2 as a possible D gene (5 bases). Per the germline V gene, CDR1 is SGHRS and CDR2 is YFSETQ. Trimming took 4 bases from V and 3 from J, leaving 14 bases between them. The CDR3 totals 14 residues. The full variable domain, in which reference TRBV5-1 and TRBJ2-7 provide the parts outside the CDR3, is KAGVTQTPRYLIKTRGQQVTLSCSPISGHRSVSWYQQTPGQGLQFLFEYFSETQRNKGNFPGRFSGRQFSNSRSEMNVSTLELGDSALYLCASSPIEGFYEQYFGPGTRLTVT.

This clonotype was seen ten or more times. The chain recombines TRBV5-1 with TRBJ2-5; TRBD1 matches at 7 bases. The V segment lost 7 bases and the J segment 3 bases; nucleotides outside the gene matches: 9. The CDR3 covers 14 residues. The V gene's germline CDR1 is SGHRS and CDR2 YFSETQ. The CDR3 DNA reads TGCGCCAGCGCCGGCGCAGGGGGAAAAGAGACCCAGTACTTC. This translates into CASAGAGGKETQYF. The full variable domain, with the rest looked up from reference TRBV5-1 and TRBJ2-5, is KAGVTQTPRYLIKTRGQQVTLSCSPISGHRSVSWYQQTPGQGLQFLFEYFSETQRNKGNFPGRFSGRQFSNSRSEMNVSTLELGDSALYLCASAGAGGKETQYFGPGTRLLVL.

The chain joins TRBV19 to TRBJ2-3; D gene uncertain. From germline, CDR1 is LNHDA and CDR2 SQIVND (reference sequence). The CDR3 runs 13 residues. The germline V and J ends were trimmed by 8 bases and 2 bases, with 11 bases remaining between them. Here the CDR3 DNA reads TGTGCCAGTGTCGAACGGACCACAGATACGCAGTATTTT. Its protein product is CASVERTTDTQYF.

This clonotype was seen at least ten times. The genes are TRBV4-2 and TRBJ1-5; weak D call: TRBD1 (6 bases). CDR1 and CDR2 (germline): LGHNA, YNFKEQ. V was shortened by 4 bases and J by 6 bases, with 10 bases between the two germline ends. The CDR3 has 13 residues. CDR3 sequence reads: CASSREQGQPQHF. The CDR3 DNA sequence: TGTGCCAGCAGCCGCGAACAGGGTCAGCCCCAGCATTTT.

The genes are TRBV11-1 and TRBJ1-1; D remains ambiguous. This CDR3 spans 12 amino acids. The germline CDR1 and CDR2 sequences are SGHAT and FQDESV (reference sequence). The germline V and J ends were trimmed by 3 bases and 4 bases, with 6 bases remaining between them. CDR3 loop: CASSLTRTEAFF. CDR3 nucleotide sequence: TGTGCCAGCAGCTTGACCCGCACTGAAGCTTTCTTT. Based on the CDR3 plus reference TRBV11-1 and TRBJ1-1, the full variable domain is EAEVAQSPRYKITEKSQAVAFWCDPISGHATLYWYRQILGQGPELLVQFQDESVVDDSQLPKDRFSAERLKGVDSTLKIQPAELGDSAMYLCASSLTRTEAFFGQGTRLTVV.

In this sample, this clonotype turned up many times. The J gene is TRBJ2-3, the V gene TRBV28; the D gene is possibly TRBD1 (5 bases). There are 14 residues in the CDR3. V lost 11 bases and J 4 bases, leaving 19 bases between the germline ends. Germline CDR1 and CDR2: MDHEN and SYDVKM. The CDR3: CAARTSLGADTQYF. The CDR3 coding sequence is TGTGCCGCCCGGACGTCCCTAGGGGCAGATACGCAGTATTTT.

This clonotype was seen many times. V is TRBV19 and J is TRBJ2-7; 8 bases map to TRBD1. In germline, CDR1 is LNHDA, CDR2 SQIVND (reference sequence). This CDR3 region has 13 residues. V lost 7 bases and J lost 7; bases outside the gene matches: 9. The CDR3, as DNA: TGTGCCAGTACTCCGACAGGGGTGGAAGAGCAGTACTTC. Translating gives CASTPTGVEEQYF.

This clonotype was recorded only once. This may come from a read error, since a much larger clone is one base off. The rearrangement uses TRBV6-2 or TRBV6-3 and TRBJ2-1; 9 nucleotides line up with TRBD2. In germline, CDR1 is MNHEY, CDR2 SVGEGT. The CDR3 totals 16 residues. The CDR3 is CATSYSREGISHEQFF. The DNA of the CDR3 is TGTGCCACCAGTTACTCGCGGGAGGGTATCAGCCATGAGCAGTTCTTC.

This clonotype was counted ten times or more. The chain uses TRBV6-1 and TRBJ1-2; D is unclear. Per germline, CDR1 MNHNS and CDR2 SASEGT. Deletions cut 4 bases from V and 8 bases from J, with 14 bases between. CDR3 size: 13 residues. CDR3 DNA sequence: TGTGCCAGCAGTGCCCTGGTGGCGTGGGGCTACACCTTC. It translates to CASSALVAWGYTF.

This clonotype was seen a few times. The rearrangement links TRBV5-5 to TRBJ1-2, with D possibly being TRBD1 (5 bases). The CDR3 length is 15 residues. Trimming pared 4 bases from V and 2 bases from J, leaving 15 bases between. Looked up from germline, CDR1 is SGHKS and CDR2 is YYEKEE (reference sequence). The CDR3 loop is CASSLGQRLNYGYTF. CDR3 DNA: TGTGCCAGCAGCCTGGGGCAGCGACTAAACTATGGCTACACCTTC.

This clonotype has only a few counts. The rearrangement joins TRBV12-5 to TRBJ2-1, with a weak D call TRBD2 (5 bases). Trimming removed 0 bases from V and 15 bases from J, with 9 bases in between. Germline V gives CDR1 LGHNT, CDR2 FRNRAP. The CDR3 spans 11 residues. The CDR3 reads CASGLVGDSFF. The CDR3 DNA reads TGTGCTAGTGGTTTGGTCGGGGATTCGTTCTTC. The variable domain in full, completed from reference TRBV12-5 and TRBJ2-1, reads DARVTQTPRHKVTEMGQEVTMRCQPILGHNTVFWYRQTMMQGLELLAYFRNRAPLDDSGMPKDRFSAEMPDATLATLKIQPSEPRDSAVYFCASGLVGDSFFGPGTRLTVL.

The sample holds many counts of this clonotype. This chain connects TRBV10-3 to TRBJ2-3; 8 bases align to TRBD2. Germline V CDR1 and CDR2: ENHRY, SYGVKD. With V trimmed by 4 bases and J by 1 base, 4 bases remained unmatched. CDR3 length equals 15 residues. CDR3 in amino acids: CAISVTSGGTDTQYF. DNA of the CDR3: TGTGCCATCAGTGTTACTAGCGGAGGCACAGATACGCAGTATTTT.

The CDR3 sequence: CSARGALGYEQYF. CDR3 bases: TGCAGTGCTAGAGGGGCATTAGGCTACGAGCAGTACTTC. The chain carries TRBV20-1 and TRBJ2-7; D not certain. There are 13 residues in the CDR3. V was shortened by 1 base and J by 3 bases, with 10 bases between the two germline ends. Germline V gene lookup returns CDR1 DFQATT and CDR2 SNEGSKA (reference sequence).

This clonotype has ten or more counts. This sequence joins TRBV12-3 or TRBV12-4 and TRBJ2-7; possible D gene TRBD1, 5 bases. This CDR3 has 14 residues. V lost 6 bases to trimming and J lost 6 bases, with 18 bases between them. The CDR3 DNA follows: TGTGCCAGCAGCCGTGACAGATTAGTCGGCGAGCAGTACTTC. It codes for CASSRDRLVGEQYF.

J is TRBJ2-1 and V is TRBV4-1; D is ambiguous. The CDR3 is 11 amino acids. CDR1 is MGHRA and CDR2 is YSYEKL in the germline V gene. With 4 bases removed from V and 10 bases from J, the gap between germline ends came to 8 bases. The CDR3 region is CASSRGREQFF. CDR3 sequence (DNA): TGCGCCAGCAGCCGAGGACGGGAGCAGTTCTTC.

This clonotype was seen repeatedly, ten times or more. The rearrangement links TRBV29-1 to TRBJ2-3, with D unclear. The germline V and J ends were trimmed by 2 bases and 2 bases, with 5 bases remaining between them. CDR3 length: 12 amino acids. The germline V gene has CDR1 SQVTM and CDR2 ANQGSEA. CDR3 amino acids: CSVEWDTDTQYF. The CDR3 DNA follows: TGCAGCGTTGAATGGGACACAGATACGCAGTATTTT.

In its sample, this clonotype was seen a few times. The chain couples TRBV4-2 to TRBJ1-1, with unresolved D. V was cut by 4 bases and J by 2 bases, with 17 bases left in between. Germline CDR1 reads LGHNA; CDR2 reads YNFKEQ. The length of the CDR3 is 16 residues. The CDR3 loop is CASSPRAGEGNTEAFF. DNA of the CDR3: TGTGCCAGCAGCCCGCGTGCGGGCGAAGGAAACACTGAAGCTTTCTTT.

At least ten counts were recorded for this clonotype. The CDR3 region has the DNA TGTGCCATCAGTGAGTCAGGAGGGATAGTCGCGCAGTACTTC. Translating gives CAISESGGIVAQYF. The chain has TRBV10-3 and TRBJ2-7; a weak D match, TRBD2 (6 bases). The V gene's germline CDR1 is ENHRY and CDR2 SYGVKD. With 0 bases removed from V and 9 bases from J, the gap between germline ends came to 15 bases. This CDR3 contains 14 residues.

V is TRBV5-4 and J is TRBJ2-7; 7 nucleotides align to TRBD1. The CDR3 runs to 13 residues. Trimming removed 4 bases from V and 6 bases from J; junction bases left unmatched: 7. Germline CDR1 and CDR2: SGHNT and YYREEE (reference sequence). The CDR3 loop is CASSPGPGGEQYF. Written as DNA, the CDR3 is TGTGCCAGCAGCCCCGGGCCAGGGGGCGAGCAGTACTTC.

The chain couples TRBV11-2 to TRBJ2-7; no clear D. The CDR3 spans 12 residues. The V end lost 0 bases, the J end lost 6 bases, and 6 bases lay between the germline ends. Germline assignment: CDR1 SGHAT and CDR2 FQNNGV. The CDR3 reads CASSLDLGEQYF. The CDR3 DNA reads as TGTGCCAGCAGCTTAGATCTCGGCGAGCAGTACTTC.

This clonotype was picked up many times. The chain carries TRBV20-1 and TRBJ2-1, with 9 bases that match TRBD2. With 4 bases clipped from V and 7 bases from J, the junction kept 11 bases outside the gene matches. CDR1 is DFQATT, CDR2 SNEGSKA, per germline (reference sequence). This CDR3 comprises 15 residues. CDR3 loop: CSANPPAGGVNEQFF. The CDR3 nucleotides are TGCAGTGCTAACCCGCCAGCGGGAGGAGTTAATGAGCAGTTCTTC.

The table lists this clonotype with many counts. The chain uses TRBV27 and TRBJ2-7; D is perhaps TRBD1 or TRBD2 (5 bases each). This CDR3 spans 15 amino acids. Trimming shortened V by 3 bases and J by 3 bases, and 15 bases separated the two germline ends. Per the germline V gene, CDR1 is MNHEY and CDR2 is SMNVEV (reference sequence). The CDR3, as DNA: TGTGCCAGCAGTTTGCAGGGAGACGTGGGCTACGAGCAGTACTTC. This codes for CASSLQGDVGYEQYF.

This clonotype has a count of ten or more. The J gene is TRBJ2-5, the V gene TRBV29-1; 7 nucleotides agree with TRBD2. Germline loops: CDR1 SQVTM, CDR2 ANQGSEA. The CDR3 covers 12 residues. Here the CDR3 reads CSLADPWETQYF. CDR3 nucleotides: TGCAGTCTAGCGGACCCGTGGGAGACCCAGTACTTC.

As to this clonotype: Since a much larger clone is just one base distant, this may be a read error. The chain is built from TRBV5-5 and TRBJ2-7; maybe TRBD2 (6 bases). This CDR3 contains 17 residues. The germline CDR1 and CDR2 sequences are SGHKS and YYEKEE (reference sequence). The DNA of the CDR3 is TGTGCCATCAGCTTGGTTTCGGCCGGGAGAACGGGGTACGAGCAGTACTTC. Translation gives CAISLVSAGRTGYEQYF.

The chain links TRBV7-9 to TRBJ2-7; D is unresolved. Trimming shortened V by 2 bases and J by 4 bases, and 9 bases separated the two germline ends. The CDR3 runs to 13 residues. Germline V lookup: CDR1 SEHNR, CDR2 FQNEAQ (reference sequence). This CDR3 reads CASSLLGWYEQYF. The CDR3 DNA reads TGTGCCAGCAGCTTACTAGGGTGGTACGAGCAGTACTTC.

This clonotype was seen at least ten times. The chain joins TRBV2 to TRBJ2-1, with 8 bases matching TRBD2. J lost 7 bases, V lost 7 bases, and 6 bases had no gene match. Per germline, CDR1 SNHLY and CDR2 FYNNEI. This CDR3 has 13 residues. CDR3 in amino acids: CASTERERNEQFF. The CDR3 DNA is TGTGCCAGCACGGAGCGGGAGCGAAATGAGCAGTTCTTC. Together with reference TRBV2 and TRBJ2-1, the CDR3 gives the full variable domain: EPEVTQTPSHQVTQMGQEVILRCVPISNHLYFYWYRQILGQKVEFLVSFYNNEISEKSEIFDDQFSVERPDGSNFTLKIRSTKLEDSAMYFCASTERERNEQFFGPGTRLTVL.

The sample holds many counts of this clonotype. The chain recombines TRBV29-1 with TRBJ2-7, with 11 bases lining up with TRBD2. The trim removed 5 bases at V and 12 bases at J, leaving 9 bases unmatched. The germline V gene has CDR1 SQVTM and CDR2 ANQGSEA. This CDR3 comprises 12 residues. The CDR3 here is CSVLLAGEAPYF. The CDR3 region has the DNA TGCAGCGTTCTACTAGCGGGAGAGGCCCCGTACTTC.

This clonotype was recorded many times. V usage is TRBV20-1 and J usage is TRBJ2-3; either TRBD1 or TRBD2 may fit D (5 bases each). The CDR3 covers 14 residues. The germline CDR1 and CDR2 sequences are DFQATT and SNEGSKA (reference sequence). The V end was cut by 0 bases, the J end by 6 bases, with 13 bases between. The CDR3: CSARDDGATDTQYF. In DNA form, the CDR3 reads TGCAGTGCTAGAGATGACGGGGCAACGGATACGCAGTATTTT.